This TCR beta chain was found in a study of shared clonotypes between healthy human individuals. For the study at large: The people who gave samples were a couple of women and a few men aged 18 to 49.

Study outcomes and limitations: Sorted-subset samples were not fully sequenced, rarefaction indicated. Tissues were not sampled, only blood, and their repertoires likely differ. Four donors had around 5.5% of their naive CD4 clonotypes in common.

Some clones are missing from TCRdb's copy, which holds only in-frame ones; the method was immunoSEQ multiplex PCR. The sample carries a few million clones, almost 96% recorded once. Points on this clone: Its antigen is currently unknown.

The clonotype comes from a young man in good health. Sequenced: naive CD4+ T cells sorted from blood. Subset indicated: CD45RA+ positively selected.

CDR3 residues: CASSRGATGAGSSYNSPLHF. The CDR3 nucleotides read TGTGCCAGCAGTCGGGGTGCGACAGGGGCGGGCAGCTCCTATAATTCACCCCTCCACTTT. The chain couples TRBV2 to TRBJ1-6; 8 bases agree with TRBD1. Germline CDR1 reads SNHLY; CDR2 reads FYNNEI. This CDR3 contains 20 residues. V dropped 5 bases and J dropped 0; count of bases not matched to a gene: 15.